The 18 T cell receptor beta chains reported below all come from one sample, sequenced in a study of post-analysis software for immune sequencing data. Prepared libraries of TCR beta cDNA carried unique molecular identifiers. Each CDR3 protein is one row after TCRdb ran MiXCR on the PCR reads. In the table there are roughly 620,000 distinct CDR3 sequences, 44% of which are singletons. Broader study findings: A handful of TRBV segments appeared more often in patients than in controls, and TRBV5-6, TRBV5-1 and TRBV20-1 were among these.

These receptors' antigens are unknown. Sample: blood. The receptors stem from a girl between 5 and 17 years old with multiple sclerosis.

This chain links TRBV10-1 with TRBJ2-1; a possible D gene is TRBD2 (5 bases). This CDR3 contains 12 residues. The V gene lost 3 bases and the J gene lost 12 bases, with 12 bases spanning the gap. Per the germline V gene, CDR1 is WNHNN and CDR2 is SYGVQD (reference sequence). The CDR3 is CASSDSLSGQFF. The CDR3 DNA is TGCGCCAGCAGTGACAGCCTGAGCGGGCAGTTCTTC.

This clonotype was counted many times. The rearrangement uses TRBV7-2 and TRBJ2-1; D gene uncertain. This CDR3 has 13 amino acids. Germline V gives CDR1 SGHTA, CDR2 FQGNSA. Trimming shortened V by 5 bases and J by 6 bases, and 11 bases separated the two germline ends. The CDR3 sequence: CASSPGPVNEQFF. CDR3 nucleotide sequence: TGTGCCAGCAGCCCCGGACCAGTCAATGAGCAGTTCTTC.

The sample holds a few counts of this clonotype. The chain is built from TRBV7-4 and TRBJ2-5, with 8 nucleotides matching TRBD2. Germline assignment: CDR1 SGHVT and CDR2 SQSDAQ. CDR3 length equals 16 residues. The V segment lost 2 bases and the J segment 2 bases; nucleotides outside the gene matches: 7. DNA for the CDR3: TGTGCCAGCAGCTTAAGGCTAGCGGGCTTACAAGAGACCCAGTACTTC. Translation: CASSLRLAGLQETQYF.

DNA of the CDR3: TGTGCTAGTGGTTTGGAGGTGCATTATGGCTACACCTTC. Its translation: CASGLEVHYGYTF. This chain connects TRBV12-5 to TRBJ1-2; D is ambiguous. In germline, CDR1 is LGHNT, CDR2 FRNRAP. Between the trimmed V and J ends, which lost 1 base and 5 bases, there was a span of 8 bases. The CDR3 length is 13 residues.

The gene calls are TRBV6-5 and TRBJ2-7, with D possibly matching TRBD2 (6 bases). Per germline, CDR1 MNHEY and CDR2 SVGAGI. V was cut by 2 bases and J by 4 bases, with 12 bases left in between. This CDR3 contains 14 residues. The CDR3 spells CASSYGGESYEQYF. The CDR3 bases are TGTGCCAGCAGTTACGGAGGGGAGTCTTACGAGCAGTACTTC.

The chain uses TRBV12-3 or TRBV12-4 and TRBJ2-5; 8 nucleotides line up with TRBD2. The V and J ends lost 5 bases and 4 bases, in that order; junction bases with no gene match: 9. The CDR3 totals 15 residues. The CDR3 sequence is CASSPPGTRGETQYF. The CDR3 nucleotides are TGTGCCAGCAGTCCCCCCGGGACTAGAGGAGAGACCCAGTACTTC.

This clonotype was counted only a few times. This chain uses TRBV7-9 with TRBJ2-5; 7 bases map to TRBD2. The DNA end is a closer match to TRBJ2-7, so the J assignment may be wrong. Germline lookup yields CDR1 SEHNR and CDR2 FQNEAQ (reference sequence). The CDR3 is 12 residues long. The CDR3 sequence is CASAAGTYEQYF. CDR3 DNA: TGTGCCTCGGCAGCGGGGACCTACGAGCAGTACTTC.

This clonotype was detected only a few times. CDR3 nucleotides: TGTGCCAGCAGCTTAGGTTCAGGGCCCCCGAGCTCTGAAAAACTGTTTTTT. Amino acid sequence: CASSLGSGPPSSEKLFF. The chain couples TRBV7-9 to TRBJ1-4; maybe TRBD1 (5 bases). Trimming took 1 base from V and 7 from J, leaving 19 bases between them. Germline-derived CDR1 and CDR2 are SEHNR and FQNEAQ (reference sequence). The CDR3 has 17 residues.

This clonotype was counted many times. The chain couples TRBV4-1 to TRBJ1-2, with TRBD1 matching 7 bases. The germline V gene has CDR1 MGHRA and CDR2 YSYEKL. The V segment lost 4 bases and the J segment 4 bases; nucleotides outside the gene matches: 3. The length of the CDR3 is 13 residues. The chain's CDR3 is CASSRDSLYGYTF. The DNA for the CDR3 is TGCGCCAGCAGCCGGGACAGCCTCTATGGCTACACCTTC.

This chain connects TRBV12-3 or TRBV12-4 to TRBJ2-1; the match to TRBD2 covers 13 bases. The CDR3 runs 18 residues. V lost 6 bases to trimming and J lost 7 bases; unmatched junction nucleotides: 15. CDR3 sequence (DNA): TGTGCCAGCAGCTCGGTCCAGACTAGCGGGGGGTCGAGGAATGAGCAGTTCTTC. This sequence encodes CASSSVQTSGGSRNEQFF.

This clonotype was detected only once. The V and J genes are TRBV24-1 and TRBJ1-1, with D perhaps matching TRBD1 (6 bases). V lost 4 bases to trimming and J lost 1 base, with 9 bases between them. Looked up from germline, CDR1 is KGHDR and CDR2 is SFDVKD. This CDR3 has 14 residues. The CDR3 reads CATSEGAGNTEAFF. The CDR3 nucleotides are TGTGCCACCAGTGAGGGGGCAGGGAACACTGAAGCTTTCTTT.

This clonotype turned up a few times. CDR3 sequence (DNA): TGTGCCAGCAGCCAGACAGAAAGCAATCAGCCCCAGCATTTT. Protein: CASSQTESNQPQHF. The rearrangement joins TRBV28 to TRBJ1-5; D may be TRBD1 (5 bases). Trimming cost V 6 bases and J 1 base, with 10 bases left between them. The CDR3 has 14 amino acids. Germline CDR1 MDHEN, CDR2 SYDVKM.

The chain joins TRBV3-1 to TRBJ2-5; a weak D match, TRBD2 (6 bases). Looked up from germline, CDR1 is LGHDT and CDR2 is YNNKEL (reference sequence). V was shortened by 1 base and J by 4 bases, with 22 bases between the two germline ends. This CDR3 is built from 18 residues. CDR3 in amino acids: CASSQGSPLRRDGETQYF. The CDR3 DNA reads as TGTGCCAGCAGCCAAGGATCCCCCCTCAGGAGGGACGGAGAGACCCAGTACTTC.

The chain carries TRBV4-1 and TRBJ2-5; 7 bases are a match to TRBD2. The CDR3 has 15 residues. The germline V gene has CDR1 MGHRA and CDR2 YSYEKL. J gave up 2 bases and V 11 bases, and 14 bases lay outside the gene matches. The CDR3: CAGGDPAGHQETQYF. The CDR3 nucleotides are TGCGCCGGCGGAGACCCAGCGGGGCATCAAGAGACCCAGTACTTC.

There are a few counts of this clonotype. A junction end diverges from the germline sequence, so it may reflect a read error. This chain joins TRBV7-7 and TRBJ2-1, with TRBD2 matching 11 bases. This CDR3 has 15 residues. Germline V CDR1 and CDR2: SSHAT, FNYEAQ (reference sequence). The CDR3 region has the DNA TGTGCTAGCAGCGCCCTAGCGGGAGGTGGCAATGAGCAGTTCTTC. This codes for CASSALAGGGNEQFF.

This clonotype appeared many times. The chain uses TRBV12-3 or TRBV12-4 and TRBJ2-7; 7 nucleotides line up with TRBD1. J gave up 3 bases and V 6 bases, and 2 bases lay outside the gene matches. The CDR3 sequence is 12 residues long. The CDR3 nucleotides are TGTGCCAGCAGAGGGACAGACTACGAGCAGTACTTC. Translating gives CASRGTDYEQYF.

V is TRBV6-5 and J is TRBJ2-7, with D possibly being TRBD2 (6 bases). Germline V CDR1 and CDR2: MNHEY, SVGAGI. This CDR3 has 14 amino acids. V was cut by 11 bases and J by 4 bases, with 21 bases left in between. The CDR3 is CAGTSGLLGYEQYF. CDR3 nucleotides: TGTGCCGGCACTTCGGGACTCCTTGGTTACGAGCAGTACTTC.

The chain combines TRBV7-8 with TRBJ2-3; D possibly corresponds to TRBD1 (5 bases). The germline gives CDR1 SGHVS, CDR2 FQNEAQ. The V and J ends lost 1 base and 6 bases respectively, with 8 bases between them. This CDR3 has 13 amino acids. CDR3 region: CASSLERQDTQYF. CDR3 DNA: TGTGCCAGCAGCTTAGAAAGACAGGATACGCAGTATTTT.